These 4 T cell receptor beta chains were sequenced from one sample in a study of breast tumors, draining lymph nodes, adjacent tissues. Samples came from axillary lymph nodes draining the breast cancer. TCRdb called the multiplex PCR reads again in MiXCR, with one record for every CDR3 protein. The sample lists about 230,000 distinct CDR3 sequences, 32% seen once, with 1.2% to 1.5% in the top ten. The sample comprised axillary lymph node tissue. These receptors were obtained from a female donor with breast cancer. Some clones in this sample may be carry-over from other donors' samples.

This clonotype occurred many times. The chain combines TRBV6-5 with TRBJ2-7, with TRBD2 as a possible D gene (5 bases). This CDR3 has 14 amino acids. Deletions cut 2 bases from V and 2 bases from J, with 10 bases between. Per germline, CDR1 MNHEY and CDR2 SVGAGI. CDR3 sequence (DNA): TGTGCCAGCAGTTACGGCGCGGGTACCTACGAGCAGTACTTC. Its protein product is CASSYGAGTYEQYF.

This clonotype has only one observation. V is TRBV6-6 and J is TRBJ2-1, with D possibly TRBD2 on 6 matching bases. CDR3 size: 16 residues. Trimming shortened V by 6 bases and J by 0 bases, and 15 bases separated the two germline ends. Germline CDR1 reads MNHNY; CDR2 reads SVGAGI (reference sequence). CDR3 bases: TGTGCCAGCAGCCCCCAACGGGAGCGCTCCTACAATGAGCAGTTCTTC. Encoded protein: CASSPQRERSYNEQFF.

This clonotype was counted many times. The chain joins TRBV30 to TRBJ2-7; D is perhaps TRBD1 (5 bases). V lost 1 base to trimming and J lost 5 bases, with 15 bases between them. Germline CDR1 and CDR2: GTSNPN and SVGIG (reference sequence). The length of the CDR3 is 14 residues. Written as DNA, the CDR3 is TGTGCCTGGAGTGCCGGGCAGGGCGGTAACGAGCAGTACTTC. It is translated as CAWSAGQGGNEQYF.

In this sample, this clonotype turned up many times. This chain uses TRBV19 with TRBJ2-6, with TRBD1 matching over 7 bases. The CDR3 is 17 amino acids. Germline V gene data show CDR1 as LNHDA and CDR2 as SQIVND (reference sequence). Unmatched junction bases numbered 6, after V lost 3 bases and J lost 1 base. The CDR3 loop reads CASSIGQGESGANVLTF. The CDR3 nucleotides read TGTGCCAGTAGTATCGGGCAGGGGGAATCTGGGGCCAACGTCCTGACTTTC.